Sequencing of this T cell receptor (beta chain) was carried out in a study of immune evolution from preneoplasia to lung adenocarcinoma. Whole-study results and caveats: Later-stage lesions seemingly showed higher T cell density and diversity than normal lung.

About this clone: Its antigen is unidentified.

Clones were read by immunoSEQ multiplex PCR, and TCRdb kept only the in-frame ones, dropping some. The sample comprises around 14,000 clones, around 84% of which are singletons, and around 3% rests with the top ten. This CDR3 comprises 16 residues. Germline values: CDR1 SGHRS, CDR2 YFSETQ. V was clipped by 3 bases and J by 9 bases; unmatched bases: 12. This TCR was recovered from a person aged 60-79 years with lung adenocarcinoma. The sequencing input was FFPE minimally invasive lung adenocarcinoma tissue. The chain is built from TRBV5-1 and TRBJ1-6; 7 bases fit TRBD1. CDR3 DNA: TGCGCCAGCAGCTATACAGGGGAGAAAGGGATTTCACCCCTCCACTTT. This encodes CASSYTGEKGISPLHF. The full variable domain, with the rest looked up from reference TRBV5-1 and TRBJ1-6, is KAGVTQTPRYLIKTRGQQVTLSCSPISGHRSVSWYQQTPGQGLQFLFEYFSETQRNKGNFPGRFSGRQFSNSRSEMNVSTLELGDSALYLCASSYTGEKGISPLHFGNGTRLTVT.